The clone carrying this T cell receptor beta chain was detected a few times. The antigen remains unidentified. Through a sample-barcoded 5' primer and a J-beta primer mix, a second PCR was run for roughly 6 to 11 cycles. Template switching added a 12-random-nucleotide identifier to every cDNA molecule. TCRdb reprocessed the 5' RACE reads via MiXCR and lists one record per CDR3 protein. The data show about 780,000 distinct CDR3 sequences, with more than 35% seen just once and less than 20% held by the top ten. Peripheral blood was drawn, roughly 10 milliliters per donor. The sample is drawn from a study of blood T cells in healthy people across ages. General observations from the study: Bulk PBMC profiling left naive and antigen-experienced comparisons inconclusive.

This CDR3 comprises 14 residues. V lost 7 bases and J lost 8; bases outside the gene matches: 10. CDR1 is SNHLY and CDR2 is FYNNEI in the germline V gene. V gene TRBV2 combines with J gene TRBJ2-1; 8 bases align to TRBD2. This TCR was sampled from an elderly man in good health. The material sequenced was blood. The CDR3 here is CASNPSGSVYEQFF. The CDR3 DNA follows: TGTGCCAGCAACCCCAGCGGGAGTGTTTATGAGCAGTTCTTC.